A single sample gave rise to the 21 T cell receptor beta chains below, sequenced in a study of T cell responses to AZD1222 COVID-19 vaccine. TCRdb's copy holds only in-frame clones and misses some; the assay was immunoSEQ multiplex PCR. The table includes around 120,000 clones, approximately 85% detected once. The material was peripheral blood, obtained on day 0 of AZD1222 vaccination. The origin of the receptors is an adult in good health.

The chain links TRBV5-4 to TRBJ1-3; a weak D match, TRBD1 (5 bases). The CDR3 is made up of 12 amino acids. V dropped 4 bases and J dropped 8 bases, with 10 bases sitting between them. CDR1 is SGHNT and CDR2 is YYREEE in the germline V gene (reference sequence). CDR3 bases: TGTGCCAGCAGCGGGAGGGGAGACACCATATATTTT. This encodes CASSGRGDTIYF.

The chain recombines TRBV5-4 with TRBJ2-5; tentative D call: TRBD2 (5 bases). The V end lost 5 bases, the J end lost 4 bases, and 12 bases lay between the germline ends. The CDR3 length is 13 residues. CDR1 SGHNT and CDR2 YYREEE come from the germline V gene (reference sequence). CDR3 in DNA: TGTGCCAGCAGAGCCGGGGTAGGAGAGACCCAGTACTTC. Translating gives CASRAGVGETQYF.

This rearrangement joins TRBV28 to TRBJ2-1; no firm D call. Germline loops: CDR1 MDHEN, CDR2 SYDVKM. The CDR3 covers 14 residues. Trimming cost V 5 bases and J 6 bases, with 14 bases left between them. CDR3 loop: CASSGHPGSNEQFF. The DNA of the CDR3 is TGTGCCAGCAGTGGGCACCCAGGTTCCAATGAGCAGTTCTTC.

V and J are TRBV3-1 (or the pseudogene TRBV3-2) and TRBJ2-1, with D possibly matching TRBD1 (6 bases). The V and J ends lost 0 bases and 14 bases respectively, with 11 bases between them. CDR1 and CDR2 from the germline V gene are LGHDT and YNNKEL (reference sequence). The CDR3 contains 12 residues. In nucleotides, the CDR3 is TGTGCCAGCAGCCAAGATTCCAGGGGTAAGTTCTTC. It encodes CASSQDSRGKFF.

The chain joins TRBV20-1 to TRBJ2-1, with 9 bases identical to TRBD1. The V gene's germline CDR1 is DFQATT and CDR2 SNEGSKA (reference sequence). V lost 3 bases and J lost 14; bases outside the gene matches: 5. The CDR3 sequence is 11 residues long. The CDR3 is CSASRDRVEFF. The CDR3 nucleotides are TGCAGTGCTAGCCGGGACAGGGTTGAGTTCTTC.

The chain links TRBV24-1 to TRBJ2-7; D ambiguous. Looked up from germline, CDR1 is KGHDR and CDR2 is SFDVKD. V lost 1 base, J lost 6 bases, and 9 bases lay in between. The CDR3 is 13 amino acids. CDR3 in DNA: TGTGCCACCAGTGATTTCCACGGCCGCGAGCAGTACTTC. This sequence encodes CATSDFHGREQYF.

CDR3 sequence reads: CASSTGSNTGELFF. Written as DNA, the CDR3 is TGTGCCAGTAGTACCGGGTCAAACACCGGGGAGCTGTTTTTT. The chain employs TRBV19 and TRBJ2-2; D is unclear. The V and J ends lost 4 bases and 2 bases respectively, with 8 bases between them. Germline assignment: CDR1 LNHDA and CDR2 SQIVND (reference sequence). CDR3 length: 14 amino acids.

The chain uses TRBV25-1 and TRBJ2-7; TRBD1 might be the D (6 bases). The CDR3 contains 13 residues. Trimming took 8 bases from V and 7 from J, leaving 18 bases between them. CDR1 is MGHDK and CDR2 is SYGVNS in the germline V gene. Here the CDR3 reads CASGHGGVGEQYF. The CDR3 DNA is TGTGCCAGCGGTCATGGGGGCGTGGGTGAGCAGTACTTC.

This chain links TRBV6-5 with TRBJ2-1; no firm D call. Germline V lookup: CDR1 MNHEY, CDR2 SVGAGI. V was cut by 6 bases and J by 2 bases, with 14 bases left in between. This CDR3 spans 15 amino acids. The CDR3: CASRRRVETYNEQFF. In DNA, the CDR3 is TGTGCCAGCAGGAGACGAGTGGAAACCTACAATGAGCAGTTCTTC.

This chain connects TRBV27 to TRBJ1-5, with D possibly TRBD1 on 5 matching bases. CDR1 and CDR2 from the germline V gene are MNHEY and SMNVEV (reference sequence). Trimming left V 6 bases short and J 1 base short, with 13 bases between. CDR3 size: 15 residues. The CDR3 region has the DNA TGTGCCAGCAGGGTAGGGCAGGGAAGCAATCAGCCCCAGCATTTT. Translating it yields CASRVGQGSNQPQHF.

The chain links TRBV28 to TRBJ2-1; the match to TRBD2 covers 12 bases. This CDR3 spans 15 amino acids. CDR1 and CDR2 (germline): MDHEN, SYDVKM. V dropped 3 bases and J dropped 8; count of bases not matched to a gene: 5. The CDR3 spells CASSFLAGGPHEQFF. CDR3 bases: TGTGCCAGCAGTTTTCTAGCGGGGGGGCCCCATGAGCAGTTCTTC. Looking up the rest from reference TRBV28 and TRBJ2-1 gives the full variable domain: DVKVTQSSRYLVKRTGEKVFLECVQDMDHENMFWYRQDPGLGLRLIYFSYDVKMKEKGDIPEGYSVSREKKERFSLILESASTNQTSMYLCASSFLAGGPHEQFFGPGTRLTVL.

This rearrangement joins TRBV6-1 to TRBJ2-5; D may match TRBD1 or TRBD2 (6 bases each). Per germline, CDR1 MNHNS and CDR2 SASEGT. V was cut by 3 bases and J by 4 bases, with 18 bases left in between. The CDR3 sequence is 16 residues long. The CDR3 sequence is CASSESVGGGGETQYF. As DNA, the CDR3 is TGTGCCAGCAGTGAGAGTGTGGGTGGAGGGGGAGAGACCCAGTACTTC.

This chain links TRBV6-2 or TRBV6-3 with TRBJ1-5; D call uncertain. This CDR3 is built from 12 residues. V was shortened by 4 bases and J by 4 bases, with 5 bases between the two germline ends. CDR1 MNHEY and CDR2 SVGEGT come from the germline V gene. Written as DNA, the CDR3 is TGTGCCAGCAGTTTACCAAATCAGCCCCAGCATTTT. It yields the protein CASSLPNQPQHF.

This sequence joins TRBV19 and TRBJ2-7; D gene ambiguous. This CDR3 comprises 15 residues. Trimming pared 0 bases from V and 2 bases from J, leaving 11 bases between. CDR1 is LNHDA, CDR2 SQIVND, per germline (reference sequence). The CDR3 DNA sequence: TGTGCCAGTAGTATAGATCTGGTCGGTACCTACGAGCAGTACTTC. It is translated as CASSIDLVGTYEQYF.

This clone was counted between two and nine times. The CDR3 nucleotides are TGTGCCAGCAGTGAAAGGTTAGGGGCAGGGCCTTGGGGCTACACCTTC. It codes for CASSERLGAGPWGYTF. V gene TRBV2 combines with J gene TRBJ1-2; tentative D call: TRBD1 (5 bases). The germline V and J ends were trimmed by 2 bases and 8 bases, with 21 bases remaining between them. CDR3 size: 16 residues. Germline CDR1 reads SNHLY; CDR2 reads FYNNEI.

The V and J genes are TRBV28 and TRBJ1-2; D is uncertain. V lost 3 bases, J lost 4 bases, and 6 bases lay in between. CDR3 size: 12 residues. Germline V CDR1 and CDR2: MDHEN, SYDVKM. The CDR3 sequence is CASSLETYGYTF. CDR3 in DNA: TGTGCCAGCAGTTTGGAAACCTATGGCTACACCTTC.

The CDR3 reads CSVEDRLGGDGYTF. CDR3 sequence (DNA): TGCAGCGTTGAAGATCGTTTAGGGGGCGATGGCTACACCTTC. V and J are TRBV29-1 and TRBJ1-2; TRBD1 matches at 7 bases. Losses at the gene ends were 0 bases for V and 6 bases for J; bases not matched to a gene: 7. The CDR3 has 14 amino acids. Germline assignment: CDR1 SQVTM and CDR2 ANQGSEA. Full variable domain (missing parts from reference TRBV29-1 and TRBJ1-2): SAVISQKPSRDICQRGTSLTIQCQVDSQVTMMFWYRQQPGQSLTLIATANQGSEATYESGFVIDKFPISRPNLTFSTLTVSNMSPEDSSIYLCSVEDRLGGDGYTFGSGTRLTVV.

This clone was counted ten times or more. J is TRBJ2-7 and V is TRBV15; the match to TRBD1 covers 10 bases. The V gene end was trimmed by 0 bases and the J gene end by 6 bases; junction bases not matched to a gene: 14. The CDR3 sequence is 18 residues long. CDR1 LNHNV and CDR2 YYDKDF come from the germline V gene (reference sequence). The CDR3 loop is CATSRDIAWDRGFGEQYF. The CDR3 DNA is TGTGCCACCAGCAGAGATATCGCCTGGGACAGGGGTTTCGGCGAGCAGTACTTC. The full variable domain, rest sourced from reference TRBV15 and TRBJ2-7, is DAMVIQNPRYQVTQFGKPVTLSCSQTLNHNVMYWYQQKSSQAPKLLFHYYDKDFNNEADTPDNFQSRRPNTSFCFLDIRSPGLGDTAMYLCATSRDIAWDRGFGEQYFGPGTRLTVT.

The chain combines TRBV29-1 with TRBJ1-4, with D possibly matching TRBD1 (6 bases). Trimming removed 7 bases from V and 8 bases from J, with 17 bases in between. The germline gives CDR1 SQVTM, CDR2 ANQGSEA. The CDR3 has 13 residues. The CDR3 region has the DNA TGCAGCGCCAAGGGCGGGGGCGACGAAAAACTGTTTTTT. Translating it yields CSAKGGGDEKLFF.

The gene calls are TRBV2 and TRBJ1-2; D possibly corresponds to TRBD1 (5 bases). The V gene's germline CDR1 is SNHLY and CDR2 FYNNEI. The CDR3 consists of 14 residues. V lost 4 bases and J lost 7, with 16 bases in between. The chain's CDR3 is CASSAGVRTGGYTF. CDR3 DNA: TGTGCCAGCAGTGCGGGGGTTCGTACGGGTGGCTACACCTTC.

The chain is built from TRBV10-3 and TRBJ2-7, with D tentatively TRBD1 (6 bases). The CDR3 has 16 residues. Germline V gene lookup returns CDR1 ENHRY and CDR2 SYGVKD. Between the trimmed V and J ends, which lost 0 bases and 3 bases, there was a span of 15 bases. CDR3 DNA sequence: TGTGCCATCAGTGAGTCTCGGGCAGGGGAAAACTACGAGCAGTACTTC. As protein: CAISESRAGENYEQYF.